This TCR beta chain was captured in a study of blood T cell repertoires in COVID-19. Study as a whole: Sources were T cells, B-cell-depleted T cells, or PBMCs; the material itself was cDNA or gDNA.

A word on this clone: Within the sample, other DNA sequences also encode this same CDR3.

This CDR3 is 14 amino acids long. V was shortened by 0 bases and J by 4 bases, with 10 bases between the two germline ends. CDR1 is SGHTA and CDR2 is FQGNSA in the germline V gene. Authors' processing steps: From reference gene primer amplification, estimates of nucleated cell counts were derived. This table comes from immunoSEQ multiplex PCR, and its TCRdb copy is limited to in-frame clones, with some not included. The DNA gave D and trimming, while V, J and clone size come from that table. Here the sample spans about 280,000 clones, around 86% being singletons. The chain uses TRBV7-2 and TRBJ2-7; TRBD2 is a possible D gene (6 bases). The sequence was collected from a human donor in a cohort sampled during active COVID-19. Source material: peripheral blood. Here the CDR3 DNA reads TGTGCCAGCAGCTTAGCGGGAGGAGGGTACGAGCAGTACTTC. The encoded protein is CASSLAGGGYEQYF.